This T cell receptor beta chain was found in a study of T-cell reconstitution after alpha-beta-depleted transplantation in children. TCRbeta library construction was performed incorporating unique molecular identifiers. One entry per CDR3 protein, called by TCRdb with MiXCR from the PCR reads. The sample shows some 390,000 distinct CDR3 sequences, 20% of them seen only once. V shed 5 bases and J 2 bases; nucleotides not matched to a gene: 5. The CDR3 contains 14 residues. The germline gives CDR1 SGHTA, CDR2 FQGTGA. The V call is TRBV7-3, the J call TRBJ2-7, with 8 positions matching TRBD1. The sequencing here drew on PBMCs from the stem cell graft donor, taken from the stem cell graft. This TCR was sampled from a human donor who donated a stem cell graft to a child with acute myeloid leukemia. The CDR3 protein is CASSHDRGTYEQYF. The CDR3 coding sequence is TGTGCCAGCAGCCACGACAGGGGTACCTACGAGCAGTACTTC.